The rows below give T cell receptor beta chains drawn from one sample of a study of blood T cells in healthy people across ages. TCRdb reprocessed the 5' RACE reads via MiXCR and lists one record per CDR3 protein. The sample includes roughly 1,300,000 distinct CDR3 sequences, approximately 59% of them seen just once. Sequenced material: blood. Receptors originate from a man in his late teens or twenties in good health. The CDR3 runs from the conserved cysteine through the conserved F or W. D genes are given only for firm matches. Size is omitted from some rows. Given values are once, few, many or a class for expanded clones.

d_call,v_call,j_call,clone_size,cdr3_aa,cdr3_nt
NA,TRBV28,TRBJ1-1,few,CASSTRGRARNTEAFF,TGTGCCAGCAGTACCCGGGGCAGGGCGCGGAACACTGAAGCTTTCTTT
TRBD1,TRBV7-8,TRBJ2-7,NA,CASRKGQIYEQYF,TGTGCCAGCAGAAAGGGACAGATCTACGAGCAGTACTTC
TRBD1,TRBV5-1,TRBJ2-1,NA,CASSLRRGLYNEQFF,TGCGCCAGCAGCTTGCGAAGGGGGCTCTACAATGAGCAGTTCTTC
NA,TRBV6-6,TRBJ1-2,few,CASNLGGREGGYTF,TGTGCCAGCAACCTTGGGGGACGCGAGGGGGGCTACACCTTC
NA,TRBV29-1,TRBJ2-7,NA,CSVRTVGAYEQYF,TGCAGCGTAAGGACAGTTGGGGCCTACGAGCAGTACTTC
NA,TRBV20-1,TRBJ2-5,NA,CSARELASVGKTQYF,TGCAGTGCTAGAGAGTTGGCTAGCGTAGGGAAGACCCAGTACTTC
TRBD1,TRBV28,TRBJ1-4,NA,CASSPGQGEEKLFF,TGTGCCAGCAGTCCCGGACAGGGAGAGGAAAAACTGTTTTTT
TRBD1,TRBV24-1,TRBJ2-7,NA,CATSGAGGNEQYF,TGTGCCACCAGTGGAGCAGGGGGCAACGAGCAGTACTTC
NA,TRBV20-1,TRBJ2-7,few,CSARDESWEQYF,TGCAGTGCTAGAGATGAGAGTTGGGAGCAGTACTTC
TRBD1,TRBV28,TRBJ1-1,once,CASRPPTGAAFF,TGTGCCAGCAGACCCCCGACAGGGGCTGCTTTCTTT
TRBD2,TRBV6-5,TRBJ2-3,NA,CASSSPSGGTTDTQYF,TGTGCCAGCAGTAGCCCTAGCGGGGGAACCACAGATACGCAGTATTTT
TRBD2,TRBV6-1,TRBJ2-5,NA,CASRQAGGKETQYF,TGTGCCAGCAGGCAAGCGGGGGGAAAAGAGACCCAGTACTTC
NA,TRBV4-1,TRBJ1-5,once,CASSQVGTVPRHF,TGCGCCAGCAGCCAAGTGGGAACTGTACCCCGGCATTTT
TRBD1,TRBV24-1,TRBJ2-1,NA,CATGTGSDEQFF,TGTGCCACCGGGACAGGTTCAGATGAGCAGTTCTTC
TRBD1,TRBV15,TRBJ1-5,NA,CATSRDGRDRVNQPQHF,TGTGCCACCAGCAGAGATGGGCGGGACAGGGTCAATCAGCCCCAGCATTTT
TRBD1,TRBV12-5,TRBJ2-5,NA,CASGFAGTGGNYEQYF,TGTGCTAGTGGTTTCGCCGGGACAGGGGGGAACTATGAGCAGTACTTC
TRBD1,TRBV29-1,TRBJ2-1,many,CSTSGTATYNEQFF,TGCAGCACATCCGGGACAGCGACTTACAATGAGCAGTTCTTC
NA,TRBV13,TRBJ2-3,NA,CASSIKQGRGADTQYF,TGTGCCAGCAGCATCAAACAGGGAAGAGGTGCAGATACGCAGTATTTT
TRBD1,TRBV29-1,TRBJ1-2,NA,CSENRGDYGYTF,TGCAGCGAAAACAGGGGTGACTATGGCTACACCTTC
NA,TRBV6-6,TRBJ2-5,few,CASSYSWDAEETQYF,TGTGCCAGCAGTTACTCCTGGGACGCTGAAGAGACCCAGTACTTC
NA,TRBV9,TRBJ2-7,NA,CASSVGVGNEQYF,TGTGCCAGCAGCGTAGGGGTGGGAAACGAGCAGTACTTC
NA,TRBV20-1,TRBJ1-5,NA,CSARDTSGYQPQHF,TGCAGTGCTAGAGATACGTCAGGGTACCAGCCCCAGCATTTT
TRBD2,TRBV7-2,TRBJ2-1,NA,CASSPILGTSGHNEQFF,TGTGCCAGCAGCCCGATACTCGGGACTAGCGGCCACAATGAGCAGTTCTTC
NA,TRBV4-2,TRBJ2-7,NA,CASSQAGSNPYEQYF,TGTGCCAGCAGCCAAGCGGGGAGCAACCCCTACGAGCAGTACTTC
NA,TRBV15,TRBJ2-7,NA,CATSSDGASYNEQYF,TGTGCCACCAGCAGTGACGGGGCATCCTACAATGAGCAGTACTTC
NA,TRBV5-1,TRBJ2-5,few,CASSLAGLEETQYF,TGCGCCAGCAGCTTGGCTGGGCTGGAAGAGACCCAGTACTTC
NA,TRBV15,TRBJ1-2,NA,CTTSRVNGVNYGYTF,TGTACCACCAGCAGAGTGAACGGGGTTAACTATGGCTACACCTTC
TRBD1,TRBV28,TRBJ1-2,NA,CASFSSPRDRLYGYTF,TGTGCCAGCTTTAGTAGCCCCCGGGACAGGCTCTATGGCTACACCTTC